The clone carrying this T cell receptor beta chain was observed a handful of times. Its antigen is unidentified. Criteria for exclusion of patients were uncontrolled infection, other autoimmune disease, pregnancy or lactation. V was clipped by 2 bases and J by 2 bases, with 10 bases between them. The CDR3 length is 15 residues. Germline CDR1 is ENHRY and CDR2 is SYGVKD. The sample belongs to a study of T cells in Graves' hyperthyroidism and ophthalmopathy. Study-level points and caveats: Median prediction lead before ophthalmopathy onset was 6.5 months with the model.

TCR beta CDR3 regions were amplified from RNA. TCR CDR3 regions were first amplified by RT-PCR with HTBI primers. A single record per CDR3 protein comes from TCRdb applying MiXCR to the multiplex PCR reads. The profile covers 250,000 or so distinct CDR3 sequences, with nearly 15% appearing a single time and around 31% taken by the ten largest. The receptor comes from a woman between 50 and 59 years old with Graves' hyperthyroidism that later progressed to Graves' ophthalmopathy. The specimen sequenced was blood. The chain joins TRBV10-3 to TRBJ1-3, with a weak D call TRBD1 (6 bases). CDR3 sequence reads: CAISETQGPGNTIYF. CDR3 in DNA: TGTGCCATCAGTGAGACACAGGGCCCTGGAAACACCATATATTTT.